These 24 T cell receptor beta chains share one sample of origin, sequenced in a study of cytomegalovirus exposure and HLA in healthy donors. TCRdb keeps only in-frame clones here, not all; method: immunoSEQ multiplex PCR. The sample records 90,000 to 150,000 clones, over 65% being singletons. Material: PBMCs. All receptors derive from a woman aged 25 to 45 in good health and CMV-seronegative.

The rearrangement joins TRBV7-2 to TRBJ2-7; D is undetermined. The CDR3 contains 15 residues. V gave up 0 bases and J gave up 2 bases, with 11 bases separating them. The germline gives CDR1 SGHTA, CDR2 FQGNSA. CDR3 nucleotides: TGTGCCAGCAGCTTAGCGATAACAGCAACCTACGAGCAGTACTTC. Amino acids: CASSLAITATYEQYF.

J is TRBJ2-5 and V is TRBV19; TRBD2 matches at 7 bases. CDR1 LNHDA and CDR2 SQIVND come from the germline V gene (reference sequence). The CDR3 length is 14 residues. Trimming at V came to 5 bases and at J to 1 base, leaving 4 bases not matched to a gene. CDR3 bases: TGTGCCAGTAGTGCACCGGGGGGCCAAGAGACCCAGTACTTC. It specifies CASSAPGGQETQYF. The complete variable domain, with remaining parts taken from reference TRBV19 and TRBJ2-5, reads DGGITQSPKYLFRKEGQNVTLSCEQNLNHDAMYWYRQDPGQGLRLIYYSQIVNDFQKGDIAEGYSVSREKKESFPLTVTSAQKNPTAFYLCASSAPGGQETQYFGPGTRLLVL.

The chain carries TRBV5-1 and TRBJ2-7, with 9 bases lining up with TRBD1. This CDR3 is 16 amino acids long. Losses at the gene ends were 0 bases for V and 3 bases for J; bases not matched to a gene: 7. Germline loops: CDR1 SGHRS, CDR2 YFSETQ. The CDR3 region is CASSLGGTGRNYEQYF. The CDR3 region has the DNA TGCGCCAGCAGCTTGGGGGGGACAGGGAGGAACTACGAGCAGTACTTC.

V gene TRBV5-1 combines with J gene TRBJ2-1, with a weak D call TRBD2 (6 bases). The V and J ends lost 0 bases and 8 bases respectively, with 15 bases between them. Germline values: CDR1 SGHRS, CDR2 YFSETQ. The CDR3 loop spans 15 amino acids. In nucleotides, the CDR3 is TGCGCCAGCAGCTTGGCAACCTTCCCGGGGGATGAGCAGTTCTTC. Its protein is CASSLATFPGDEQFF.

This rearrangement joins TRBV7-6 to TRBJ2-3; 7 positions agree with TRBD2. The germline V gene has CDR1 SGHVS and CDR2 FNYEAQ. Germline trimming cut 1 base from V and 1 base from J; bases unmatched to any gene: 5. The CDR3 has 16 amino acids. CDR3 in DNA: TGTGCCAGCAGCTTAGACAGCCGGGGGGGCACAGATACGCAGTATTTT. This translates into CASSLDSRGGTDTQYF.

V gene TRBV11-2 combines with J gene TRBJ2-7; weak D call: TRBD1 (6 bases). Deletions cut 4 bases from V and 5 bases from J, with 9 bases between. Germline lookup yields CDR1 SGHAT and CDR2 FQNNGV. The CDR3 runs to 12 residues. Written as DNA, the CDR3 is TGTGCCAGCAGCTACCGACAGGACGAGCAGTACTTC. Its translation is CASSYRQDEQYF.

A few counts support this clone. This chain joins TRBV6-6 and TRBJ1-1; D might be TRBD1 (6 bases). V was shortened by 4 bases and J by 2 bases, with 11 bases between the two germline ends. Per germline, CDR1 MNHNY and CDR2 SVGAGI (reference sequence). CDR3 length: 14 amino acids. CDR3 DNA sequence: TGTGCCAGCAGTTTGCCAGGGGACAACACTGAAGCTTTCTTT. Residues: CASSLPGDNTEAFF.

This chain joins TRBV19 and TRBJ2-1; TRBD2 matches at 7 bases. The germline gives CDR1 LNHDA, CDR2 SQIVND (reference sequence). This CDR3 has 13 amino acids. The ends lost 5 bases at V and 9 bases at J; junction bases unmatched: 7. The CDR3 sequence: CASSAARGSEQFF. The CDR3 nucleotides read TGTGCCAGTAGTGCCGCGCGGGGGTCTGAGCAGTTCTTC.

The rearrangement links TRBV30 to TRBJ2-3, with 7 positions matching TRBD2. J was trimmed by 1 base and V by 0 bases; bases with no gene match: 1. Germline values: CDR1 GTSNPN, CDR2 SVGIG (reference sequence). The length of the CDR3 is 14 residues. The CDR3 loop reads CAWSVGGGTDTQYF. CDR3 in DNA: TGTGCCTGGAGTGTGGGGGGGGGCACAGATACGCAGTATTTT.

The gene calls are TRBV5-4 and TRBJ1-2, with 11 nucleotides matching TRBD1. Germline CDR1 and CDR2: SGHNT and YYREEE (reference sequence). The CDR3 is 15 amino acids. J gave up 6 bases and V 0 bases, and 4 bases lay outside the gene matches. The CDR3 bases are TGTGCCAGCAGCTTGGTTGGGACAGGGGGAAATGGCTACACCTTC. Translation gives CASSLVGTGGNGYTF. Drawing the rest from reference TRBV5-4 and TRBJ1-2, the complete variable domain is ETGVTQSPTHLIKTRGQQVTLRCSSQSGHNTVSWYQQALGQGPQFIFQYYREEENGRGNFPPRFSGLQFPNYSSELNVNALELDDSALYLCASSLVGTGGNGYTFGSGTRLTVV.

The chain uses TRBV18 and TRBJ2-7, with D tentatively TRBD1 (7 bases). This CDR3 is built from 16 residues. Germline lookup yields CDR1 KGHSH and CDR2 LQKENI. The V end lost 3 bases, the J end lost 0 bases, and 15 bases lay between the germline ends. The CDR3 nucleotides are TGTGCCAGCTCACCGACCGACAGGGAGGCCTCCTACGAGCAGTACTTC. The encoded protein is CASSPTDREASYEQYF.

The V gene is TRBV6-1, the J gene TRBJ2-5; 8 nucleotides align to TRBD2. V lost 4 bases and J lost 5; bases outside the gene matches: 9. This CDR3 region has 15 residues. CDR1 and CDR2 from the germline V gene are MNHNS and SASEGT. Here the CDR3 DNA reads TGTGCCAGCAGTGGACCCGGGGGGGCCTGGGAGACCCAGTACTTC. Its protein is CASSGPGGAWETQYF.

The J gene is TRBJ2-3, the V gene TRBV27, with D perhaps TRBD1 (6 bases). V lost 6 bases to trimming and J lost 5 bases, with 15 bases between them. This CDR3 has 14 amino acids. Germline values: CDR1 MNHEY, CDR2 SMNVEV (reference sequence). In DNA, the CDR3 is TGTGCCAGCAGACAACAGGGTTTGATAGATACGCAGTATTTT. Amino acid sequence: CASRQQGLIDTQYF.

This chain joins TRBV5-1 and TRBJ1-5; possible D gene TRBD1, 5 bases. The germline V gene encodes CDR1 SGHRS and CDR2 YFSETQ. V was pared by 0 bases and J by 0 bases, with 10 bases between. The CDR3 covers 16 residues. This CDR3 reads CASSLDGGVSNQPQHF. The CDR3, as DNA: TGCGCCAGCAGCTTGGACGGGGGGGTTAGCAATCAGCCCCAGCATTTT.

This rearrangement joins TRBV6-5 to TRBJ2-7, with D possibly being TRBD1 (5 bases). The CDR3 length is 14 residues. With 1 base removed from V and 7 bases from J, the gap between germline ends came to 14 bases. The germline gives CDR1 MNHEY, CDR2 SVGAGI. The CDR3 loop reads CASSYFPTAGEQYF. CDR3 DNA sequence: TGTGCCAGCAGTTACTTCCCGACAGCCGGTGAGCAGTACTTC.

This sequence joins TRBV7-2 and TRBJ1-4, with 8 bases identical to TRBD1. Trimming cost V 3 bases and J 7 bases; bases outside gene matches: 1. Germline CDR1 SGHTA, CDR2 FQGNSA. The CDR3 is 13 amino acids. CDR3 coding DNA: TGTGCCAGCAGCTTTGGACAGGGTGAAAAACTGTTTTTT. Amino acid sequence: CASSFGQGEKLFF.

The J gene is TRBJ1-1, the V gene TRBV5-1; D gene ambiguous. The CDR3 is 14 amino acids. V was pared by 0 bases and J by 5 bases, with 11 bases between. The germline CDR1 and CDR2 sequences are SGHRS and YFSETQ. CDR3 in amino acids: CASSLGWGGTEAFF. DNA of the CDR3: TGCGCCAGCAGCTTGGGTTGGGGAGGGACTGAAGCTTTCTTT.

The chain recombines TRBV2 with TRBJ1-2; 9 nucleotides align to TRBD1. V lost 6 bases to trimming and J lost 4 bases; unmatched junction nucleotides: 3. The CDR3 totals 13 residues. Germline V CDR1 and CDR2: SNHLY, FYNNEI. The CDR3 DNA reads as TGTGCCAGCAGGACAGGGGGAGGCTATGGCTACACCTTC. Its protein is CASRTGGGYGYTF.

This chain links TRBV2 with TRBJ2-1; 9 bases match TRBD1. CDR3 length: 15 amino acids. Germline CDR1 and CDR2: SNHLY and FYNNEI. V was clipped by 4 bases and J by 7 bases; unmatched bases: 8. The CDR3 is CASSAEDRGNNEQFF. In DNA, the CDR3 is TGTGCCAGCAGTGCTGAGGACAGGGGTAATAATGAGCAGTTCTTC.

A few counts support this clone. The J gene is TRBJ2-5, the V gene TRBV5-1, with D possibly matching TRBD1 (6 bases). The length of the CDR3 is 13 residues. V was shortened by 2 bases and J by 7 bases, with 12 bases between the two germline ends. CDR1 is SGHRS, CDR2 YFSETQ, per germline. The CDR3 spells CASSLHVGGTQYF. The CDR3 DNA is TGCGCCAGCAGCTTACACGTAGGGGGGACCCAGTACTTC.

This clone was observed a few times. This rearrangement joins TRBV11-2 to TRBJ2-5; TRBD1 matches at 7 bases. Trimming removed 8 bases from V and 4 bases from J; junction bases left unmatched: 10. This CDR3 has 14 amino acids. The V gene's germline CDR1 is SGHAT and CDR2 FQNNGV. Here the CDR3 reads CASRPTGLRETQYF. DNA of the CDR3: TGTGCCAGCCGTCCGACAGGGTTGAGAGAGACCCAGTACTTC.

The J gene is TRBJ2-1, the V gene TRBV29-1; 7 nucleotides align to TRBD1. Germline lookup yields CDR1 SQVTM and CDR2 ANQGSEA. V trimming: 5 bases; J trimming: 5 bases; junction bases outside the gene matches: 9. The CDR3 has 14 residues. The CDR3 DNA reads as TGCAGCGTTTTACCGGGACAGAGGGACAATGAGCAGTTCTTC. Translated, it gives CSVLPGQRDNEQFF.

J is TRBJ2-7 and V is TRBV5-4, with 10 bases fitting TRBD1. V trimming: 0 bases; J trimming: 2 bases; junction bases outside the gene matches: 5. Germline CDR1 SGHNT, CDR2 YYREEE (reference sequence). CDR3 length: 16 residues. The CDR3 loop reads CASSLAGTGAPYEQYF. DNA for the CDR3: TGTGCCAGCAGCTTGGCCGGGACAGGGGCCCCCTACGAGCAGTACTTC.

The CDR3: CASSQRDSYSYEQYF. The DNA of the CDR3 is TGTGCCAGCAGTCAACGGGACAGCTACTCCTACGAGCAGTACTTC. The chain uses TRBV2 and TRBJ2-7; 7 positions agree with TRBD1. Germline V CDR1 and CDR2: SNHLY, FYNNEI. V shed 5 bases, J shed 0 bases, and the junction held 7 bases outside the gene matches. CDR3 length: 15 amino acids.